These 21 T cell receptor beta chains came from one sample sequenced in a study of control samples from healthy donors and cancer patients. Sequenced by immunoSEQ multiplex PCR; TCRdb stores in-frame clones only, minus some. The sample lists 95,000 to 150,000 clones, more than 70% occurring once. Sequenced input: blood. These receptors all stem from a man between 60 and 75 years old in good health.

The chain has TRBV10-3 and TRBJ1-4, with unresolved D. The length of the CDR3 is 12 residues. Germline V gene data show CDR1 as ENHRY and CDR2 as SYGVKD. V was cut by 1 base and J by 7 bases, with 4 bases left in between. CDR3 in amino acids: CAISELSEKLFF. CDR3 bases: TGTGCCATCAGTGAGTTAAGTGAAAAACTGTTTTTT.

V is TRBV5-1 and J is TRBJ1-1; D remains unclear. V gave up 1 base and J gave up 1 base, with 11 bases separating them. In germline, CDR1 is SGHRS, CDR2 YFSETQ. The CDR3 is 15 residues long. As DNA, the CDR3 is TGCGCCAGCAGCTTGCCAGCTGCAAGGAACACTGAAGCTTTCTTT. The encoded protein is CASSLPAARNTEAFF.

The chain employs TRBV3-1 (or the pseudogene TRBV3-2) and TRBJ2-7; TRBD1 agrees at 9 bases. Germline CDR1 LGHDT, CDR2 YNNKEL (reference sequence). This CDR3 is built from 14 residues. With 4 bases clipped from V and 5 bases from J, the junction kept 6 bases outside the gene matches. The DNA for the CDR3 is TGTGCCAGCAGCCCCGGACAGGGGAGCAACGAGCAGTACTTC. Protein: CASSPGQGSNEQYF.

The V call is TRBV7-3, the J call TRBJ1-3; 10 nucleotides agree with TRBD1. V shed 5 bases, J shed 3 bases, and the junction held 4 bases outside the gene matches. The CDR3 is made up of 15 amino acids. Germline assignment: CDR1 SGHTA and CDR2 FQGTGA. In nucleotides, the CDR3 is TGTGCCAGCAGCCCGACAGGGGGCTTTGGAAACACCATATATTTT. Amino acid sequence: CASSPTGGFGNTIYF. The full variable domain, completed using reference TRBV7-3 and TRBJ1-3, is GAGVSQTPSNKVTEKGKYVELRCDPISGHTALYWYRQSLGQGPEFLIYFQGTGAADDSGLPNDRFFAVRPEGSVSTLKIQRTERGDSAVYLCASSPTGGFGNTIYFGEGSWLTVV.

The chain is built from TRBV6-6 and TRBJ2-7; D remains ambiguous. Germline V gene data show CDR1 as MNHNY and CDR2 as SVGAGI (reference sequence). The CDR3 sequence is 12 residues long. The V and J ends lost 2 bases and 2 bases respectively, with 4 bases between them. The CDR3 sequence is CASSYHPYEQYF. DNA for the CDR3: TGTGCCAGCAGTTACCACCCCTACGAGCAGTACTTC.

The CDR3 DNA reads as TGCAGCGTTTGGGGTTCTAACACTGAAGCTTTCTTT. Translated, it gives CSVWGSNTEAFF. The chain links TRBV29-1 to TRBJ1-1; D is ambiguous. V gave up 5 bases and J gave up 2 bases, with 9 bases separating them. Germline lookup yields CDR1 SQVTM and CDR2 ANQGSEA. This CDR3 has 12 residues.

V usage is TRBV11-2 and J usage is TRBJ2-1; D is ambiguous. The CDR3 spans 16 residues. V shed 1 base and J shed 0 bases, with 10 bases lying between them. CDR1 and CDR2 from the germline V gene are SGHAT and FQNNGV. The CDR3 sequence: CASSLGGSLSYNEQFF. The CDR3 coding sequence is TGTGCCAGCAGCTTAGGTGGTTCCCTCTCCTACAATGAGCAGTTCTTC.

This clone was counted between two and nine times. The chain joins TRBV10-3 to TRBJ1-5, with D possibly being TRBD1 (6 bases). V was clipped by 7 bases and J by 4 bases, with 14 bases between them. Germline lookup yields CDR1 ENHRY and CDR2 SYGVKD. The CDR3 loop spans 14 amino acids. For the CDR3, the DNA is TGTGCCATCAAAGGGGCAGGGGCGAATCAGCCCCAGCATTTT. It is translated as CAIKGAGANQPQHF.

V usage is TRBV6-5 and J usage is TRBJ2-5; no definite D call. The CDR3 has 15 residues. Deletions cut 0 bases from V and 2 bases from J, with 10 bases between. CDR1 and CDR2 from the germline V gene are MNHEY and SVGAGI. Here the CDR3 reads CASSYSPGIQETQYF. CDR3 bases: TGTGCCAGCAGTTACTCTCCAGGCATACAAGAGACCCAGTACTTC.

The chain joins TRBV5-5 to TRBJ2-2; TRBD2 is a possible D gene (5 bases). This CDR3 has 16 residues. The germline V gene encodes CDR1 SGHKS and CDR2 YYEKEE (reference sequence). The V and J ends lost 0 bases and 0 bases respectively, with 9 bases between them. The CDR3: CASSLVGIPNTGELFF. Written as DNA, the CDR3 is TGTGCCAGCAGCTTGGTCGGGATTCCGAACACCGGGGAGCTGTTTTTT.

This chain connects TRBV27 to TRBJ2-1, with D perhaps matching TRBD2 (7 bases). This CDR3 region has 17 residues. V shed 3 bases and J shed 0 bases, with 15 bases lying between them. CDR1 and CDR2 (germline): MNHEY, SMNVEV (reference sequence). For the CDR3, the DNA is TGTGCCAGCAGTTTTCTGCAGGGAGGGGGCTCCTACAATGAGCAGTTCTTC. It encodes CASSFLQGGGSYNEQFF.

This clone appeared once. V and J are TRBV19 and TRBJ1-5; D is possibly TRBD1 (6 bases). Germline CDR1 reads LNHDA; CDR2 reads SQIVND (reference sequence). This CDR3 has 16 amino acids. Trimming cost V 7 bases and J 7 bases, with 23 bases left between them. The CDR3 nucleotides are TGTGCCAGTACCGAAGGGGGGGGGCGTATGAAACAGCCCCAGCATTTT. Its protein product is CASTEGGGRMKQPQHF.

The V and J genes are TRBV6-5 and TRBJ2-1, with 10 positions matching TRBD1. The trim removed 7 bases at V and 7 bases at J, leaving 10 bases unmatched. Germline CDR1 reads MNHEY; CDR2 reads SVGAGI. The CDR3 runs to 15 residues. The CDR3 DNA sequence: TGTGCCAGCAACGTAGAGGGGACAGGGGCGAATGAGCAGTTCTTC. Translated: CASNVEGTGANEQFF.

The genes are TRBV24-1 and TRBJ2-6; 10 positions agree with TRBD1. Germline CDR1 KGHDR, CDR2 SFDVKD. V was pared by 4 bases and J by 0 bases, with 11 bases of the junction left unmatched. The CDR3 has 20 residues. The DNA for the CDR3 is TGTGCCACCAGTGACCCCAGCCCGGGACAGGGGCTCTCTGGGGCCAACGTCCTGACTTTC. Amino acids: CATSDPSPGQGLSGANVLTF.

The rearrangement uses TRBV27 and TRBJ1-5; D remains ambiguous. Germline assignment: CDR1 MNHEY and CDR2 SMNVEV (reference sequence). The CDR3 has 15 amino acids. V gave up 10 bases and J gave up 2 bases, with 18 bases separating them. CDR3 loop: CATAQSTGGNQPQHF. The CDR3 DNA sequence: TGTGCCACAGCGCAGAGTACGGGCGGCAATCAGCCCCAGCATTTT.

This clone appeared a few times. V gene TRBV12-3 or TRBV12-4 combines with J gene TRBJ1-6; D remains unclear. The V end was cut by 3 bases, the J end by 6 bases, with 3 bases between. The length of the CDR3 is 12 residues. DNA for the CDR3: TGTGCCAGCAGTTTCAGTAATTCACCCCTCCACTTT. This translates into CASSFSNSPLHF.

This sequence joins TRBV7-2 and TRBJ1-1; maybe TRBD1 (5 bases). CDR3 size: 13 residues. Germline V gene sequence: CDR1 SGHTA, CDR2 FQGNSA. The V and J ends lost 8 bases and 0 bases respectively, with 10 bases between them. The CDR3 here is CASGGTVNTEAFF. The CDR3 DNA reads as TGTGCCAGCGGAGGGACGGTGAACACTGAAGCTTTCTTT.

This CDR3 reads CASSRWDTGELFF. As DNA, the CDR3 is TGTGCCAGCAGCCGGTGGGACACCGGGGAGCTGTTTTTT. The chain combines TRBV28 with TRBJ2-2; D is unresolved. V lost 6 bases, J lost 3 bases, and 8 bases lay in between. CDR1 and CDR2 (germline): MDHEN, SYDVKM. CDR3 length: 13 amino acids.

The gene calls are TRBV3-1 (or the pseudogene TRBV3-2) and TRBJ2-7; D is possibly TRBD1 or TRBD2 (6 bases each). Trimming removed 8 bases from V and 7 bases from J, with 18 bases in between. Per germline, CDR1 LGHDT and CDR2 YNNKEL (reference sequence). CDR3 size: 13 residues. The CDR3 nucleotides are TGTGCCAGCGGCGGGACACCCGAGCGAGAGCAGTACTTC. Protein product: CASGGTPEREQYF.

CDR3 sequence (DNA): TGTGCCAGTAGTATAACCCCGGGGGGAAAAGCTTTCTTT. It translates to CASSITPGGKAFF. This chain links TRBV19 with TRBJ1-1; D is possibly TRBD1 (5 bases). This CDR3 is 13 amino acids long. V shed 2 bases and J shed 9 bases, with 13 bases lying between them. Germline V gives CDR1 LNHDA, CDR2 SQIVND (reference sequence).

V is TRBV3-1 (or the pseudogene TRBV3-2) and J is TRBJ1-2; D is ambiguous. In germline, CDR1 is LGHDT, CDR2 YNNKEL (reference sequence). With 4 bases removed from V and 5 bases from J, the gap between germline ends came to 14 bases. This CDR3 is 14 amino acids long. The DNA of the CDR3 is TGTGCCAGCAGCCTTAACTACGGGATATATGGCTACACCTTC. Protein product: CASSLNYGIYGYTF.